The clone carrying this TCR beta chain occurred a few times. Its antigen is undetermined. PCR amplification relied on 60 Vbeta primers (plus 13 Jbeta primers). Assay: immunoSEQ multiplex PCR; the TCRdb copy retains only in-frame clones and omits some. The sample carries about 140,000 clones, 70% to 85% recorded once. The data were taken from a study of cytomegalovirus exposure and HLA in healthy donors. Across the study: In a previous analysis, 120 million or so unique TCR beta sequences were found from 150 million to 200 million T cells. Study-wide results and limits: TCR beta V segments were, for the most part, productive about 87% or about 30% of the time in an earlier analysis.

Germline V gene sequence: CDR1 SGHTA, CDR2 FQGNSA. The CDR3 consists of 12 residues. V lost 6 bases to trimming and J lost 3 bases, with 8 bases between them. Specimen: PBMCs. The chain is built from TRBV7-2 and TRBJ1-1; D is unresolved. The TCR originated in a woman aged 40 to 55 in good health and CMV-seronegative. CDR3 amino acids: CASRSSYTEAFF. CDR3 DNA sequence: TGTGCCAGCAGGTCAAGCTACACTGAAGCTTTCTTT.